Following are 10 T cell receptor beta chains from one sample sequenced in a study of CD8+ T cells in alopecia areata. Extracted from the samples, RNA was reverse transcribed into cDNA to serve as the sequencing template. The table came from immunoSEQ multiplex PCR; TCRdb's copy has only in-frame clones and leaves some out. The top ten hold approximately 3% of the sample, which has around 120,000 clones, roughly two thirds seen once. The sequencing input was CD4+ T cells sorted from blood. The receptors stem from a human donor in good health.

The chain links TRBV5-6 to TRBJ2-6, with a possible D match to TRBD1 (6 bases). Trimming pared 4 bases from V and 0 bases from J, leaving 11 bases between. Germline CDR1 is SGHDT and CDR2 is YYEEEE. The CDR3 totals 16 residues. The CDR3 loop reads CASSVGQFSGANVLTF. CDR3 in DNA: TGTGCCAGCAGCGTAGGACAGTTCTCTGGGGCCAACGTCCTGACTTTC.

CDR3 region: CASTIKGVNTEAFF. CDR3 sequence (DNA): TGTGCCAGCACCATCAAGGGGGTTAACACTGAAGCTTTCTTT. The chain is built from TRBV7-3 and TRBJ1-1; possible D gene TRBD1, 6 bases. In germline, CDR1 is SGHTA, CDR2 FQGTGA. V was shortened by 7 bases and J by 2 bases, with 14 bases between the two germline ends. There are 14 residues in the CDR3.

The gene calls are TRBV29-1 and TRBJ2-1, with 13 nucleotides matching TRBD2. This CDR3 is built from 14 residues. The V gene end was trimmed by 6 bases and the J gene end by 6 bases; junction bases not matched to a gene: 5. From germline, CDR1 is SQVTM and CDR2 ANQGSEA. The CDR3 DNA follows: TGCAGCGTGGGTTGGACTAGCGGGGGCAATGAGCAGTTCTTC. Translation: CSVGWTSGGNEQFF.

The chain employs TRBV6-5 and TRBJ2-6; no firm D call. In germline, CDR1 is MNHEY, CDR2 SVGAGI. This CDR3 has 15 amino acids. Trimming pared 6 bases from V and 0 bases from J, leaving 9 bases between. The CDR3 coding sequence is TGTGCCAGCAGCCGTACACTCTCTGGGGCCAACGTCCTGACTTTC. It specifies CASSRTLSGANVLTF.

This sequence joins TRBV11-2 and TRBJ2-7; possibly TRBD1 for D (6 bases). CDR1 SGHAT and CDR2 FQNNGV come from the germline V gene. This CDR3 comprises 15 residues. The V gene lost 4 bases and the J gene lost 2 bases, with 15 bases spanning the gap. The CDR3 here is CASSSRQADPYEQYF. The CDR3 region has the DNA TGTGCCAGCAGCTCACGACAGGCAGACCCCTACGAGCAGTACTTC.

In the case of this clone: This sample also contains other DNA sequences that code for the same CDR3. The chain joins TRBV2 to TRBJ1-1; D unclear. The CDR3 runs 12 residues. The germline V and J ends were trimmed by 6 bases and 5 bases, with 10 bases remaining between them. CDR1 and CDR2 from the germline V gene are SNHLY and FYNNEI. CDR3 coding DNA: TGTGCCAGCAGACCGGGAGGGACTGAAGCTTTCTTT. Protein sequence: CASRPGGTEAFF.

This clone was seen only a few times. This chain joins TRBV7-2 and TRBJ1-2, with D possibly TRBD1 on 5 matching bases. The germline V gene has CDR1 SGHTA and CDR2 FQGNSA. CDR3 size: 13 residues. Trimming left V 3 bases short and J 6 bases short, with 11 bases between. The CDR3 DNA follows: TGTGCCAGCAGCTTGCTGTCAGGGAATGGCTACACCTTC. This encodes CASSLLSGNGYTF.

The chain recombines TRBV5-6 with TRBJ2-5; perhaps TRBD2 as D (6 bases). The V gene's germline CDR1 is SGHDT and CDR2 YYEEEE. The CDR3 spans 16 residues. With 0 bases removed from V and 1 base from J, the gap between germline ends came to 13 bases. The CDR3 DNA reads as TGTGCCAGCAGCTTGGTGGGGGGACCTCGCCAAGAGACCCAGTACTTC. It is translated as CASSLVGGPRQETQYF. Full variable domain (outside the CDR3, taken from reference TRBV5-6 and TRBJ2-5): DAGVTQSPTHLIKTRGQQVTLRCSPKSGHDTVSWYQQALGQGPQFIFQYYEEEERQRGNFPDRFSGHQFPNYSSELNVNALLLGDSALYLCASSLVGGPRQETQYFGPGTRLLVL.

The chain joins TRBV13 to TRBJ2-6, with TRBD1 as a possible D gene (6 bases). V shed 5 bases and J shed 3 bases, with 11 bases lying between them. Germline CDR1 PRHDT, CDR2 FYEKMQ (reference sequence). This CDR3 comprises 15 residues. The CDR3 nucleotides are TGTGCCAGCAGCGCGACAGGAGATGGGGCCAACGTCCTGACTTTC. Translation gives CASSATGDGANVLTF.

The J gene is TRBJ1-5, the V gene TRBV30; 8 bases are shared with TRBD1. Germline loops: CDR1 GTSNPN, CDR2 SVGIG (reference sequence). This CDR3 is built from 12 residues. The trim removed 5 bases at V and 6 bases at J, leaving 3 bases unmatched. CDR3 nucleotide sequence: TGTGCCTGGGCAGGGGGCACTCAGCCCCAGCATTTT. Encoded protein: CAWAGGTQPQHF.